This T cell receptor beta chain was captured in a study of T cell repertoires in cytomegalovirus infection. TCRdb recomputed calls from the reads with MiXCR, one row per CDR3 protein. The table includes roughly 220,000 distinct CDR3 sequences, about 39% detected once. Per the germline V gene, CDR1 is SEHNR and CDR2 is FQNEAQ (reference sequence). The CDR3 spans 13 residues. Trimming cost V 3 bases and J 9 bases; bases outside gene matches: 5. With regard to this clonotype: Its target is not known.

The receptor was isolated from a human donor in good health (CMV status not recorded). Some clones in this sample may be carry-over from other donors' samples. V gene TRBV7-9 combines with J gene TRBJ2-1, with TRBD2 matching 7 bases. The source was CD8+ T cells from cultured PBMCs, collected from culture after CMV antigen stimulation. CDR3 residues: CASSFGGGAEQFF. For the CDR3, the DNA is TGTGCCAGCAGCTTCGGCGGGGGTGCTGAGCAGTTCTTC.